These 19 T cell receptor beta chains share one sample of origin, sequenced in a study of CD8+ T cells in alopecia areata. The sequencing template was cDNA reverse transcribed from extracted RNA. TCRdb's copy holds only in-frame clones and misses some; the assay was immunoSEQ multiplex PCR. The sample lists under 200,000 clones; around three fifths were seen once. Treatment noted: oral pan-JAK inhibitor, 5-10 mg twice daily. The source was CD4+ T cells sorted from blood, collected at week 4, from a patient treated with tofacitinib. The receptors derive from a human donor with alopecia areata.

This clone has more than one count but fewer than ten. The chain is built from TRBV7-2 and TRBJ2-7; D gene unclear. This CDR3 has 14 amino acids. Germline assignment: CDR1 SGHTA and CDR2 FQGNSA. With 5 bases removed from V and 1 base from J, the gap between germline ends came to 12 bases. The CDR3 loop reads CASSAPTSSYEQYF. Written as DNA, the CDR3 is TGTGCCAGCAGCGCACCGACCAGTTCCTACGAGCAGTACTTC. The full variable domain, its missing parts supplied by reference TRBV7-2 and TRBJ2-7, is GAGVSQSPSNKVTEKGKDVELRCDPISGHTALYWYRQSLGQGLEFLIYFQGNSAPDKSGLPSDRFSAERTGGSVSTLTIQRTQQEDSAVYLCASSAPTSSYEQYFGPGTRLTVT.

V gene TRBV30 combines with J gene TRBJ2-5, with TRBD2 as a possible D gene (5 bases). Trimming stripped 0 bases from V and 6 bases from J, with 8 bases between. Germline V gene data show CDR1 as GTSNPN and CDR2 as SVGIG (reference sequence). There are 12 residues in the CDR3. The chain's CDR3 is CAWSVRGKTQYF. Here the CDR3 DNA reads TGTGCCTGGAGTGTCCGGGGAAAGACCCAGTACTTC. Full variable domain (remainder filled in from reference TRBV30 and TRBJ2-5): SQTIHQWPATLVQPVGSPLSLECTVEGTSNPNLYWYRQAAGRGLQLLFYSVGIGQISSEVPQNLSASRPQDRQFILSSKKLLLSDSGFYLCAWSVRGKTQYFGPGTRLLVL.

Only a few counts were recorded for this clone. The genes are TRBV7-2 and TRBJ1-6; TRBD1 might be the D (5 bases). V lost 5 bases and J lost 13, with 27 bases in between. The V gene's germline CDR1 is SGHTA and CDR2 FQGNSA. This CDR3 spans 17 amino acids. CDR3 residues: CASSLSAGGIATSPLHF. The CDR3 bases are TGTGCCAGCAGCCTATCAGCGGGGGGGATAGCCACTTCGCCCCTCCACTTT.

This clone has only a few counts. Compared with germline, one end of the junction differs, possibly owing to a read error. The chain has TRBV5-1 and TRBJ2-5, with a possible D match to TRBD1 (6 bases). The CDR3 totals 12 residues. Germline V lookup: CDR1 SGHRS, CDR2 YFSETQ. The CDR3 nucleotides are TGCGCCAGCAGCTTGGACCGGGACACCGCGGACTTC. Translated: CASSLDRDTADF.

This clone occurred a few times. In DNA form, the CDR3 reads TGCGCCAGCAGCTTGACCGCGGAAACTGAAGCTTTCTTT. Its protein product is CASSLTAETEAFF. This chain connects TRBV5-1 to TRBJ1-1; D not resolved. The V end lost 1 base, the J end lost 5 bases, and 9 bases lay between the germline ends. Germline loops: CDR1 SGHRS, CDR2 YFSETQ. The CDR3 totals 13 residues.

The rearrangement links TRBV5-1 to TRBJ2-3; perhaps D is TRBD1 or TRBD2 (5 bases each). Germline values: CDR1 SGHRS, CDR2 YFSETQ. V shed 3 bases and J shed 0 bases, with 14 bases lying between them. CDR3 length: 16 amino acids. DNA for the CDR3: TGCGCCAGCAGCTCGGCTGGGGGTATTAGCACAGATACGCAGTATTTT. It is translated as CASSSAGGISTDTQYF.

This clone showed up just once. The chain recombines TRBV2 with TRBJ1-5, with a tentative D call TRBD1 (5 bases). This CDR3 has 13 residues. Deletions cut 0 bases from V and 9 bases from J, with 9 bases between. The germline gives CDR1 SNHLY, CDR2 FYNNEI. Here the CDR3 reads CASSEAGPGPQHF. For the CDR3, the DNA is TGTGCCAGCAGTGAAGCGGGGCCCGGGCCCCAGCATTTT.

The V call is TRBV29-1, the J call TRBJ1-2; D call uncertain. The V end was cut by 4 bases, the J end by 6 bases, with 6 bases between. Looked up from germline, CDR1 is SQVTM and CDR2 is ANQGSEA. This CDR3 has 10 residues. CDR3 sequence reads: CSVGVDGYTF. For the CDR3, the DNA is TGCAGCGTTGGGGTGGATGGCTACACCTTC. The variable domain in full, with the rest retrieved from reference TRBV29-1 and TRBJ1-2, is SAVISQKPSRDICQRGTSLTIQCQVDSQVTMMFWYRQQPGQSLTLIATANQGSEATYESGFVIDKFPISRPNLTFSTLTVSNMSPEDSSIYLCSVGVDGYTFGSGTRLTVV.

This chain joins TRBV5-1 and TRBJ1-6; D is unresolved. This CDR3 contains 14 residues. The germline V gene has CDR1 SGHRS and CDR2 YFSETQ. The V end lost 0 bases, the J end lost 9 bases, and 10 bases lay between the germline ends. CDR3 sequence reads: CASSLGGYGSPLHF. In DNA form, the CDR3 reads TGCGCCAGCAGCTTGGGAGGGTACGGTTCACCCCTCCACTTT.

The chain employs TRBV6-5 and TRBJ2-5, with TRBD1 as a possible D gene (6 bases). Per the germline V gene, CDR1 is MNHEY and CDR2 is SVGAGI. This CDR3 has 15 amino acids. The V gene lost 6 bases and the J gene lost 2 bases, with 16 bases spanning the gap. The CDR3 protein is CASRPRTAEQETQYF. The CDR3 DNA is TGTGCCAGCAGACCACGGACAGCCGAGCAAGAGACCCAGTACTTC.

The rearrangement links TRBV29-1 to TRBJ2-1, with D hard to call. Germline V gene lookup returns CDR1 SQVTM and CDR2 ANQGSEA. Trimming took off 6 bases at V and 0 bases at J, with 9 bases between the two ends. CDR3 length equals 13 residues. The CDR3 here is CSVSTSSYNEQFF. DNA for the CDR3: TGCAGCGTATCAACGAGCTCCTACAATGAGCAGTTCTTC.

This chain connects TRBV4-1 to TRBJ2-2; no definite D call. CDR1 is MGHRA and CDR2 is YSYEKL in the germline V gene. Trimming took off 1 base at V and 0 bases at J, with 3 bases between the two ends. The CDR3 extends over 14 amino acids. CDR3 sequence reads: CASSQAPNTGELFF. The DNA for the CDR3 is TGCGCCAGCAGCCAAGCCCCGAACACCGGGGAGCTGTTTTTT.

The chain uses TRBV20-1 and TRBJ2-5; D uncertain. Trimming cost V 5 bases and J 7 bases, with 8 bases left between them. This CDR3 comprises 10 residues. Looked up from germline, CDR1 is DFQATT and CDR2 is SNEGSKA (reference sequence). The CDR3 nucleotides read TGCAGTGCTGGCACGGGGACCCAGTACTTC. Translating gives CSAGTGTQYF.

The V gene is TRBV30, the J gene TRBJ1-1, with D perhaps TRBD1 (5 bases). CDR1 and CDR2 from the germline V gene are GTSNPN and SVGIG (reference sequence). Trimming left V 0 bases short and J 7 bases short, with 9 bases between. This CDR3 is built from 12 residues. DNA for the CDR3: TGTGCCTGGAGTGTACGGGGCCGTGAAGCTTTCTTT. Translation gives CAWSVRGREAFF.

This clone appeared a few times. The rearrangement joins TRBV5-1 to TRBJ1-1; no clear D. Germline V CDR1 and CDR2: SGHRS, YFSETQ. Trimming took 1 base from V and 1 from J, leaving 11 bases between them. CDR3 length: 15 amino acids. In DNA, the CDR3 is TGCGCCAGCAGCTTGTTTTTCGGACGGAACACTGAAGCTTTCTTT. Residues: CASSLFFGRNTEAFF.

The V and J genes are TRBV11-2 and TRBJ2-5; 7 nucleotides align to TRBD2. Germline loops: CDR1 SGHAT, CDR2 FQNNGV. This CDR3 contains 14 residues. The trim removed 4 bases at V and 3 bases at J, leaving 5 bases unmatched. The CDR3 sequence is CASSSAGVKETQYF. The CDR3 DNA is TGTGCCAGCAGCTCCGCGGGGGTCAAAGAGACCCAGTACTTC.

This chain joins TRBV19 and TRBJ2-1; D is unclear. Per the germline V gene, CDR1 is LNHDA and CDR2 is SQIVND (reference sequence). This CDR3 has 13 residues. Between the trimmed V and J ends, which lost 8 bases and 2 bases, there was a span of 10 bases. The CDR3 DNA is TGTGCCAGTCAAAGCGTCGCCTACAATGAGCAGTTCTTC. Amino acid sequence: CASQSVAYNEQFF.

This clone was picked up one time. Here the CDR3 reads CAWSGDDRSYNSPLHF. The CDR3 DNA sequence: TGTGCCTGGTCAGGAGATGATCGCTCCTATAATTCACCCCTCCACTTT. The V and J genes are TRBV30 and TRBJ1-6; no clear D. CDR3 length: 16 residues. The germline gives CDR1 GTSNPN, CDR2 SVGIG (reference sequence). Trimming stripped 5 bases from V and 0 bases from J, with 14 bases between.

About this clone itself: The same CDR3 can be traced to other DNA sequences in this sample. The chain links TRBV7-2 to TRBJ1-5; D remains ambiguous. Germline CDR1 reads SGHTA; CDR2 reads FQGNSA. The CDR3 consists of 12 residues. The V gene lost 8 bases and the J gene lost 0 bases, with 5 bases spanning the gap. CDR3 region: CASGDSNQPQHF. For the CDR3, the DNA is TGTGCCAGCGGGGATAGCAATCAGCCCCAGCATTTT.